This T cell receptor (beta chain) was documented in a study of regulatory T cells in long-lasting Graves disease. Study observations and caveats: A greater number of public clonotypes (roughly 2,700) was shared by persistent patients than by new patients (about 960).

Investigators prepared the TCR beta libraries by applying iRepertoire HTBI primers and Arm-PCR of CDR3 regions. Authors' methods: Across the samples, identification revealed some 59 TRBV and 15 or so TRBJ segments. TCRdb reanalysed the multiplex PCR reads using MiXCR and keeps one entry per CDR3 protein. It is TCRdb's table, rather than the study itself, that gives the V and J calls and clone size. Among under 400,000 distinct CDR3 sequences listed, over 15% were seen once. The time point denotes: newly diagnosed GD, antithyroid drugs for less than 3 months. Generation of the TCR library employed RNA extracted from PBMCs. This clonotype was detected ten times or more. The target antigen is unknown. The trim removed 6 bases at V and 0 bases at J, leaving 5 bases unmatched. CDR1 and CDR2 from the germline V gene are MDHEN and SYDVKM. This CDR3 has 14 residues. The data also belong to a second study, concerning T cells in Graves' hyperthyroidism and ophthalmopathy. As that report states: The TCR CDR3 first-round RT-PCR relied on the HTBI primer set.

This material consisted of peripheral blood mononuclear cells (PBMCs), taken at new diagnosis, from a patient treated with antithyroid drugs. This clonotype was sampled from a man aged 40-50 years with Graves disease. The V call is TRBV28, the J call TRBJ2-7; the match to TRBD1 covers 7 bases. Here the CDR3 DNA reads TGTGCCAGCAGACCTGACAGGGACTCCTACGAGCAGTACTTC. Its translation: CASRPDRDSYEQYF.